This is a list of T cell receptor beta chains from one sample in a study of shared clonotypes between healthy human individuals. The repertoire was sequenced with immunoSEQ multiplex PCR; TCRdb's copy has only in-frame clones and lacks some. The sample has 950,000 to 1,100,000 clones, approximately 76% seen once. Sequences were obtained from memory CD4+ T cells sorted from blood. The receptors derive from a young man in good health. Each CDR3 is given with its conserved first and last residue. D genes are given only for firm matches. Some rows mark clone size as missing; the rest say once, few, many or name a class of expanded clone.

j_call	v_call	d_call	clone_size	cdr3_aa	cdr3_nt
TRBJ2-7	TRBV5-1	-	-	CASKRRLEDSYEQYF	TGCGCCAGCAAGAGAAGATTGGAGGACTCCTACGAGCAGTACTTC
TRBJ2-3	TRBV27	-	-	CASSLRGAGTDTQYF	TGTGCCAGCAGTTTACGGGGGGCGGGCACAGATACGCAGTATTTT
TRBJ1-4	TRBV27	-	-	CASSYGFGEKLFF	TGTGCCAGCAGTTACGGTTTTGGTGAAAAACTGTTTTTT
TRBJ2-6	TRBV2	TRBD1	-	CASSERGGLAGANVLTF	TGTGCCAGCAGTGAAAGAGGGGGCTTGGCTGGGGCCAACGTCCTGACTTTC
TRBJ1-2	TRBV6-1	-	-	CASNPLYGYTF	TGTGCCAGCAACCCCCTTTACGGCTACACCTTC
TRBJ1-6	TRBV6-6	-	-	CASSRGTSDNSPLHF	TGTGCCAGCAGCAGAGGGACTTCGGATAATTCACCCCTCCACTTT
TRBJ1-5	TRBV28	-	-	CASSLTARDQPQHF	TGTGCCAGCAGTTTAACCGCACGGGACCAGCCCCAGCATTTT
TRBJ2-7	TRBV19	-	-	CASSPRAGDVYEQYF	TGTGCCAGTAGTCCCCGGGCAGGGGACGTCTACGAGCAGTACTTC
TRBJ2-5	TRBV19	-	-	CASSISGQYQETQYF	TGTGCCAGTAGTATCTCTGGACAGTACCAAGAGACCCAGTACTTC
TRBJ2-2	TRBV4-1	TRBD2	-	CASSQGVAGGPNTGELFF	TGCGCCAGCAGCCAGGGGGTAGCGGGGGGCCCGAACACCGGGGAGCTGTTTTTT
TRBJ2-1	TRBV19	TRBD2	many	CASSIGTRSGNEQFF	TGTGCCAGTAGTATTGGGACTAGGTCCGGGAATGAGCAGTTCTTC
TRBJ2-3	TRBV11-2	-	-	CASSTGTDLTDTQYF	TGTGCCAGCAGCACCGGGACGGATCTCACAGATACGCAGTATTTT
TRBJ2-1	TRBV7-2	-	-	CASKGGSGYNEQFF	TGTGCCTCAAAAGGTGGGAGTGGGTACAATGAGCAGTTCTTC
TRBJ1-6	TRBV5-1	-	-	CASSLGQGGSPLHF	TGCGCCAGCAGCTTGGGGCAGGGTGGTTCACCCCTCCACTTT
TRBJ2-3	TRBV11-1	-	few	CASSLAGSTDTQYF	TGTGCCAGCAGCTTAGCGGGGAGCACAGATACGCAGTATTTT
TRBJ2-7	TRBV6-1	TRBD2	-	CATQRGVGYEQYF	TGTGCCACCCAGCGGGGAGTGGGCTACGAGCAGTACTTC
TRBJ1-3	TRBV19	TRBD1	-	CASSIRTGAGNTIYF	TGTGCCAGTAGTATTAGGACAGGCGCTGGAAACACCATATATTTT
TRBJ2-7	TRBV30	TRBD1	once	CAWSVQLGGSQYF	TGTGCCTGGAGTGTACAGTTAGGGGGCAGCCAGTACTTC
TRBJ2-1	TRBV28	TRBD2	-	CASSQFRLGTSGGDFYNEQFF	TGTGCCAGCAGCCAGTTTAGGCTAGGGACTAGCGGGGGGGATTTCTACAATGAGCAGTTCTTC
TRBJ1-5	TRBV7-8	TRBD1	once	CASSLLTGQDQPQHF	TGTGCCAGCAGCTTATTAACGGGACAGGATCAGCCCCAGCATTTT
TRBJ2-3	TRBV5-6	TRBD2	few	CASSQRTSGYSTDTQYF	TGTGCCAGCAGCCAGAGGACTAGCGGGTATTCCACAGATACGCAGTATTTT
TRBJ1-2	TRBV9	TRBD1	-	CASSVDREVGYTF	TGTGCCAGCAGCGTGGACAGGGAGGTTGGCTACACCTTC
TRBJ2-7	TRBV10-2	-	once	CASEGDGGREQYF	TGCGCCAGCGAGGGAGACGGAGGTCGGGAGCAGTACTTC
TRBJ2-1	TRBV7-2	-	few	CASSSSGTSPRNEQFF	TGTGCCAGCAGCTCCTCCGGGACTTCGCCCAGAAATGAGCAGTTCTTC
TRBJ2-5	TRBV7-9	TRBD2	-	CASGSSGSFETQYF	TGTGCCAGCGGTTCTAGCGGGAGTTTCGAGACCCAGTACTTC
TRBJ1-2	TRBV7-2	TRBD1	few	CASSSALGQISYGYTF	TGTGCCAGCAGCTCAGCCCTGGGACAGATCAGCTATGGCTACACCTTC
TRBJ2-3	TRBV9	TRBD2	-	CASSARRTSGTDTQYF	TGTGCCAGCAGCGCGCGGAGGACTAGCGGCACAGATACGCAGTATTTT
TRBJ2-5	TRBV5-1	TRBD2	-	CASTITTSDRETQYF	TGCGCCAGCACCATTACGACTAGCGACCGAGAGACCCAGTACTTC
TRBJ2-2	TRBV7-9	-	-	CASSFSGRGTGELFF	TGTGCCAGCAGCTTTAGCGGTCGGGGCACCGGGGAGCTGTTTTTT
TRBJ2-1	TRBV5-3	-	-	CARSPKGLSYNEQFF	TGTGCCAGAAGCCCAAAAGGTCTGTCCTACAATGAGCAGTTCTTC
TRBJ1-2	TRBV2	-	-	CASNGGGFDYGYTF	TGTGCCAGCAACGGGGGGGGTTTTGACTATGGCTACACCTTC